A selection of T cell receptor beta chains follows, all from one sample in a study of T cell repertoires in aging, cancer and after chemotherapy. TCRdb re-derived calls from the multiplex PCR reads in MiXCR, one entry per CDR3 protein. In the table there are almost 7,500 distinct CDR3 sequences, less than 45% of which are singletons. The source material was blood. These receptors came from a human donor in good health. Each CDR3 is given without its conserved first and last residue. The D gene is left open where the match is weak. Part of the rows lack a size; the others show once, few, many or a class for expanded clones.

V,D,J,size,CDR3
TRBV19,TRBD2,TRBJ2-1,once,ASSSGGDYNEQF
TRBV6-5,NA,TRBJ1-1,few,ASREDSANTEAF
TRBV20-1,TRBD1,TRBJ2-6,once,SARAPGGRSGANVLT
TRBV10-1,NA,TRBJ1-4,NA,ASSDPRGQNEKLF
TRBV5-5,NA,TRBJ2-3,NA,ASSEAPTDTQY
TRBV19,NA,TRBJ2-7,few,ASSGTGASYEQY
TRBV7-6,NA,TRBJ1-3,NA,ASSQSGPGNTIY
TRBV27,NA,TRBJ2-6,NA,ASSTGRLSGANVLT
TRBV20-1,TRBD1,TRBJ2-4,NA,SAKPGGLDIQY
TRBV19,NA,TRBJ2-2,NA,ASNDGNRATGELF
TRBV6-5,NA,TRBJ1-6,NA,ASSYQDYNSPLH
TRBV19,NA,TRBJ2-7,NA,ASSEVTSYEQY
TRBV28,NA,TRBJ1-5,NA,ASSFWGSDGGGQPQH
TRBV29-1,NA,TRBJ1-1,NA,SVEDHPGGDTEAF
TRBV6-6,NA,TRBJ2-1,medium-sized,ASSPTPQGGEQF
TRBV14,NA,TRBJ2-1,NA,ASSQVKILANNEQF
TRBV12-3/TRBV12-4,NA,TRBJ2-7,NA,ASSLRRVHYEQY
TRBV12-3/TRBV12-4,TRBD1,TRBJ1-5,NA,ASSGQGSNQPQH
TRBV27,NA,TRBJ2-1,NA,ASKGSSVNEQF
TRBV6-5,NA,TRBJ2-1,NA,ASMRGSYNEQF
TRBV6-4,NA,TRBJ2-1,NA,ASSEGGNSYNEQF
TRBV27,NA,TRBJ2-2,NA,ASSSRGDRRTGELF
TRBV7-9,NA,TRBJ2-7,NA,ASSLGSAHRLEQY
TRBV12-3/TRBV12-4,NA,TRBJ2-4,few,ASRARLSEGGGNIQY
TRBV20-1,NA,TRBJ2-2,NA,SAREGASNTGELF
TRBV6-1,NA,TRBJ1-3,few,ASTISGGSGNTIY
TRBV6-5,NA,TRBJ2-7,NA,ASSYSSTGRVTYEQY
TRBV6-5,NA,TRBJ1-5,few,ASSYGGNQPQH
TRBV9,NA,TRBJ1-3,few,ASSAADTIY
TRBV13,NA,TRBJ2-1,NA,ASSRPVGGREQF
TRBV20-1,NA,TRBJ2-7,few,SARRQERVEQY
TRBV6-1,NA,TRBJ2-7,NA,ATYGGRLSPYEQY
TRBV12-3/TRBV12-4,NA,TRBJ1-2,NA,ASSLRTSLYGYT
TRBV6-5,TRBD1,TRBJ2-6,large,ASSYFHRGIRIVT
TRBV5-1,NA,TRBJ2-3,NA,ASSPGTDTQY
TRBV20-1,TRBD2,TRBJ2-3,few,SALNTGGSTDTQY
TRBV24-1,NA,TRBJ1-1,NA,ATSEPTGFEAF
TRBV29-1,NA,TRBJ2-7,medium-sized,SVLQTPNEQY
TRBV6-4,TRBD2,TRBJ2-3,NA,ASSERDSTDTQY
TRBV19,NA,TRBJ2-2,NA,ASNGRRGLGGELF
TRBV6-5,NA,TRBJ2-1,NA,ASSYSEGNEQF
TRBV29-1,TRBD2,TRBJ2-5,NA,SVPGALTSGEETQY
TRBV19,NA,TRBJ2-4,NA,ASSKRDHGNIQY
TRBV20-1,NA,TRBJ2-1,few,SARVYGEVYREQF
TRBV7-9,NA,TRBJ2-5,NA,ASSPKGQTQY
TRBV5-4,NA,TRBJ2-6,once,ASSWTASGANVLT
TRBV7-2,NA,TRBJ1-5,few,ASSLEMDRTQH
TRBV19,TRBD1,TRBJ2-3,few,ASSIDRGTDTQY
TRBV29-1,NA,TRBJ2-5,NA,SAILGAVETQY
TRBV11-2,NA,TRBJ2-3,NA,ASSLASAPSADTQY
TRBV28,NA,TRBJ1-6,NA,ASSTHRDVSPLH
TRBV30,NA,TRBJ1-4,few,AWSTQGLVEKLF